Presented here are 13 T cell receptor beta chains from one specimen sequenced in a study of radiotherapy plus CTLA-4 blockade in lung cancer. The repertoire was sequenced with immunoSEQ multiplex PCR; TCRdb's copy has only in-frame clones and lacks some. This sample yields 90,000 to 100,000 clones, of which around 88% are seen a single time; approximately 5% belongs to the top ten. Sequenced here: peripheral blood, sampled from a patient treated with radiotherapy plus ipilimumab. Receptors were obtained from a human donor with non-small cell lung cancer that progressed on radiotherapy plus ipilimumab.

This chain connects TRBV28 to TRBJ2-7, with TRBD1 matching 9 bases. Losses at the gene ends were 8 bases for V and 2 bases for J; bases not matched to a gene: 7. The CDR3 loop spans 14 amino acids. Germline CDR1 reads MDHEN; CDR2 reads SYDVKM. For the CDR3, the DNA is TGTGCCAGCTGCCCCCGGGACAGGGCCTACGAGCAGTACTTC. Residues: CASCPRDRAYEQYF.

This clone was picked up a small number of times. V usage is TRBV10-3 and J usage is TRBJ1-2, with D hard to call. Trimming removed 8 bases at V and 0 bases at J, with 13 bases between. The germline gives CDR1 ENHRY, CDR2 SYGVKD. The CDR3 covers 14 residues. The CDR3 DNA reads TGTGCCATCCGAATTGCTACCGCTAACTATGGCTACACCTTC. Amino acid sequence: CAIRIATANYGYTF.

The CDR3 DNA reads TGTGCCAGTAGTATTTCGGGACAGCCTTCCAACTATGGCTACACCTTC. Translating gives CASSISGQPSNYGYTF. V usage is TRBV19 and J usage is TRBJ1-2; 7 bases are a match to TRBD1. From germline, CDR1 is LNHDA and CDR2 SQIVND (reference sequence). Trimming removed 3 bases from V and 2 bases from J; junction bases left unmatched: 9. The CDR3 contains 16 residues.

This CDR3 is CASSLDENTEAFF. The CDR3, as DNA: TGTGCCAGCAGCTTGGACGAGAACACTGAAGCTTTCTTT. The V gene is TRBV5-6, the J gene TRBJ1-1; D is unclear. Trimming took off 0 bases at V and 1 base at J, with 4 bases between the two ends. Per the germline V gene, CDR1 is SGHDT and CDR2 is YYEEEE. The CDR3 is made up of 13 amino acids. Using reference TRBV5-6 and TRBJ1-1 for the parts outside the CDR3, the full variable domain is DAGVTQSPTHLIKTRGQQVTLRCSPKSGHDTVSWYQQALGQGPQFIFQYYEEEERQRGNFPDRFSGHQFPNYSSELNVNALLLGDSALYLCASSLDENTEAFFGQGTRLTVV.

The rearrangement links TRBV28 to TRBJ2-3, with D perhaps TRBD2 (6 bases). The germline V gene has CDR1 MDHEN and CDR2 SYDVKM. The CDR3 runs 18 residues. Trimming took 10 bases from V and 3 from J, leaving 29 bases between them. The CDR3 sequence is CAIRAVPGHSGVTDTQYF. CDR3 bases: TGTGCCATACGAGCCGTCCCTGGGCACTCGGGGGTTACAGATACGCAGTATTTT.

The chain joins TRBV11-3 to TRBJ2-1; TRBD2 matches at 9 bases. V gave up 1 base and J gave up 7 bases; unmatched junction bases: 11. The CDR3 is 17 residues long. CDR1 SGHNT and CDR2 YENEEA come from the germline V gene. The CDR3 DNA sequence: TGTGCCAGCAGCTTAGGTTTAGGCGGGAGGGCGGGGAATGAGCAGTTCTTC. Translated, it gives CASSLGLGGRAGNEQFF.

The chain employs TRBV11-2 and TRBJ2-1; 10 bases are shared with TRBD1. CDR3 length equals 17 residues. V lost 1 base, J lost 6 bases, and 9 bases stayed unmatched. Looked up from germline, CDR1 is SGHAT and CDR2 is FQNNGV. CDR3 protein: CASSLALGDRGANEQFF. The CDR3 coding sequence is TGTGCCAGCAGCTTAGCCCTGGGGGACAGGGGTGCCAATGAGCAGTTCTTC.

The V call is TRBV5-1, the J call TRBJ2-2; TRBD1 is a possible D gene (5 bases). CDR1 and CDR2 (germline): SGHRS, YFSETQ. V was pared by 0 bases and J by 1 base, with 7 bases between. This CDR3 spans 15 amino acids. CDR3 coding DNA: TGCGCCAGCAGCTTGGCTCAGGGGAACACCGGGGAGCTGTTTTTT. Its translation is CASSLAQGNTGELFF.

The chain links TRBV2 to TRBJ2-1; 10 positions match TRBD2. J was trimmed by 6 bases and V by 3 bases; bases with no gene match: 5. Germline lookup yields CDR1 SNHLY and CDR2 FYNNEI. The CDR3 totals 15 residues. DNA of the CDR3: TGTGCCAGCAGTGATCGGACTAGCGGAACCAATGAGCAGTTCTTC. Its translation is CASSDRTSGTNEQFF.

CDR3 region: CSVDPGAQGTEAFF. The CDR3 DNA reads as TGCAGCGTGGACCCGGGGGCCCAGGGGACTGAAGCTTTCTTT. The chain couples TRBV29-1 to TRBJ1-1; D perhaps matches TRBD1 (6 bases). V was clipped by 6 bases and J by 5 bases, with 19 bases between them. This CDR3 region has 14 residues. Germline CDR1 reads SQVTM; CDR2 reads ANQGSEA.

This clone was observed a single time. The chain employs TRBV27 and TRBJ2-3, with TRBD2 as a possible D gene (6 bases). The CDR3 has 15 amino acids. V lost 6 bases and J 5 bases, leaving 18 bases between the germline ends. Looked up from germline, CDR1 is MNHEY and CDR2 is SMNVEV (reference sequence). The CDR3 spells CASRSTGLGEDTQYF. The CDR3 bases are TGTGCCAGCAGGTCAACGGGACTCGGGGAAGATACGCAGTATTTT.

The chain recombines TRBV13 with TRBJ2-2; 7 bases are a match to TRBD1. V gave up 4 bases and J gave up 5 bases; unmatched junction bases: 7. This CDR3 contains 15 residues. The germline CDR1 and CDR2 sequences are PRHDT and FYEKMQ (reference sequence). Here the CDR3 DNA reads TGTGCCAGCAGCTCCGATCCGACAGGGACCGGGGAGCTGTTTTTT. It encodes CASSSDPTGTGELFF.

This chain uses TRBV19 with TRBJ1-3; 7 bases map to TRBD1. V trimming: 6 bases; J trimming: 0 bases; junction bases outside the gene matches: 11. This CDR3 is built from 17 residues. CDR1 is LNHDA and CDR2 is SQIVND in the germline V gene (reference sequence). Here the CDR3 reads CASSTTLGQNSGNTIYF. The CDR3 DNA follows: TGTGCCAGTAGCACGACCTTGGGACAGAACTCTGGAAACACCATATATTTT.